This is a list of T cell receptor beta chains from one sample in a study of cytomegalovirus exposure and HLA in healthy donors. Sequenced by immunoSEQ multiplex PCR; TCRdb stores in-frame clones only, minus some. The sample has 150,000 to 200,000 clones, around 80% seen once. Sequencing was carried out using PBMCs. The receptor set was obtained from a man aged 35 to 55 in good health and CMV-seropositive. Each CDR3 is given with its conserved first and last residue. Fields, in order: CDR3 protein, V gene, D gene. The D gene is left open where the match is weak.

CSVRTGEAFF TRBV29-1 .
CASSARLVEQYF TRBV7-2 .
CASSFPGLAGEGTYEQYF TRBV7-8 TRBD2
CASSLGDRVRYEQYF TRBV6-5 TRBD1
CASSVTGPGSNQPQHF TRBV10-2 .
CASSLDLAGGIYEQFF TRBV5-1 TRBD2
CASSLDRAAYNEQFF TRBV7-3 TRBD1
CSSSPRLSPTDTQYF TRBV7-9 .
CASKGFDSYEQCF TRBV2 .
CASSEGFGTSIYF TRBV6-1 TRBD2
CASSLGALGKNIQYF TRBV7-2 .
CASSVRPGATEAFF TRBV9 .
CASSLSRTGIGETQYF TRBV27 TRBD1
CASTPGRRSSREQYF TRBV27 .
CASSLTGGTNTEAFF TRBV5-1 .
CASSQDPGGYYGYTF TRBV4-3 TRBD1
CASELARTDTQYF TRBV12-5 TRBD2